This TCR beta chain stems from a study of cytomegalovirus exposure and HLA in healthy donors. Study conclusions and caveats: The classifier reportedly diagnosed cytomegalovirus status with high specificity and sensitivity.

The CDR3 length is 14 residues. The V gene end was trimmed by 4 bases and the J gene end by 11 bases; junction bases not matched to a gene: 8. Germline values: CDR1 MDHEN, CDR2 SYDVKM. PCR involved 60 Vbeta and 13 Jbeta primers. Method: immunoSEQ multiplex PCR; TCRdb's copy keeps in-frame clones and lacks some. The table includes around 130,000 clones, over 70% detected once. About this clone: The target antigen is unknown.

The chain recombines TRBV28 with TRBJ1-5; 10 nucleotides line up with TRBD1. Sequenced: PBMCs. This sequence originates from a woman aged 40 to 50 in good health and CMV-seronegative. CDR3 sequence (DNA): TGTGCCAGCAGTTCGCCGGGACAGGGGTTATCCCAGCATTTT. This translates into CASSSPGQGLSQHF.